The TCR beta chain under discussion was sequenced for a study of T-cell reconstitution after alpha-beta-depleted transplantation in children. Study findings and constraints: Some patients' high day-60 TCRbeta diversity was traced to surviving recipient T cells and thymic progenitors.

The junction had 0 bases not matched to a gene; V was cut back by 0 bases and J by 3 bases. Germline-derived CDR1 and CDR2 are SGDLS and YYNGEE. The CDR3 has 14 amino acids. As it was prepared, the TCRbeta library received unique molecular identifiers. From the PCR reads, TCRdb called clonotypes with MiXCR, one entry per CDR3 protein. The sample has tens of thousands of distinct CDR3 sequences; 5.5% to 7.5% are singletons. This clonotype was counted ten times or more. Its antigen is not identified. The sequence was collected from a female patient younger than 10 who had a stem cell transplant for aplastic anemia, so the T cells may come from the graft donor. The chain recombines TRBV9 with TRBJ2-5; 9 positions match TRBD1. Specimen: PBMCs, mostly from graft donor cells, collected 60 days after TCRalphabeta/CD19-depleted stem cell transplant. The CDR3 spells CASSVGQGEETQYF. The CDR3 DNA sequence: TGTGCCAGCAGCGTAGGACAGGGGGAAGAGACCCAGTACTTC.